Below are 27 T cell receptor beta chains sequenced from a single sample in a study of control samples from healthy donors and cancer patients. The repertoire was sequenced with immunoSEQ multiplex PCR; TCRdb's copy has only in-frame clones and lacks some. Of 100,000 to 150,000 clones listed, 90% are singletons. The source material was blood. These receptors came from a man in his forties in good health.

In nucleotides, the CDR3 is TGCGCCAGCAGCTTGGGGTATCCCTACGAGCAGTACTTC. Translated: CASSLGYPYEQYF. The gene calls are TRBV5-1 and TRBJ2-7; no clear D gene. V was pared by 0 bases and J by 2 bases, with 6 bases between. The CDR3 extends over 13 amino acids. Per germline, CDR1 SGHRS and CDR2 YFSETQ.

This chain joins TRBV12-3 or TRBV12-4 and TRBJ1-2; 9 positions match TRBD1. Trimming at V came to 6 bases and at J to 5 bases, leaving 4 bases not matched to a gene. The CDR3 runs 13 residues. The CDR3 loop reads CASSDRGKYGYTF. CDR3 DNA sequence: TGTGCCAGCAGCGACAGGGGGAAGTATGGCTACACCTTC.

The V gene is TRBV28, the J gene TRBJ1-5; D is perhaps TRBD1 (5 bases). Germline V gene sequence: CDR1 MDHEN, CDR2 SYDVKM. The ends were cut back, 3 bases at V and 7 bases at J, with 16 bases in the middle. The length of the CDR3 is 15 residues. CDR3 protein: CASSLIGQGIQPQHF. Written as DNA, the CDR3 is TGTGCCAGCAGTTTGATCGGGCAGGGTATCCAGCCCCAGCATTTT.

The V call is TRBV24-1, the J call TRBJ2-3; 9 nucleotides agree with TRBD2. V was clipped by 11 bases and J by 5 bases; unmatched bases: 25. In germline, CDR1 is KGHDR, CDR2 SFDVKD. The CDR3 runs to 19 residues. CDR3 in DNA: TGTGCCATCGAATTTCGGTTTTTGCGGGGGGGGCAGTTGGTAGATACGCAGTATTTT. It translates to CAIEFRFLRGGQLVDTQYF.

This chain links TRBV27 with TRBJ1-2; maybe TRBD1 (5 bases). Trimming took 8 bases from V and 0 from J, leaving 13 bases between them. Looked up from germline, CDR1 is MNHEY and CDR2 is SMNVEV (reference sequence). The CDR3 consists of 14 residues. The CDR3 DNA follows: TGTGCCAGCGGCACAGGTACCACTAACTATGGCTACACCTTC. Translation gives CASGTGTTNYGYTF.

This chain uses TRBV5-1 with TRBJ1-1; D unresolved. The V end was cut by 4 bases, the J end by 4 bases, with 8 bases between. Germline values: CDR1 SGHRS, CDR2 YFSETQ. The CDR3 has 12 amino acids. CDR3 nucleotides: TGCGCCAGCAGCCGAATGGGCACTGAAGCTTTCTTT. It codes for CASSRMGTEAFF.

The chain joins TRBV24-1 to TRBJ1-1; 7 nucleotides line up with TRBD1. This CDR3 region has 12 residues. The J segment lost 1 base and the V segment lost 10 bases, leaving 2 bases of the junction unmatched. The V gene's germline CDR1 is KGHDR and CDR2 SFDVKD. In DNA form, the CDR3 reads TGTGCCACTCGACAGGGGAACACTGAAGCTTTCTTT. Translation gives CATRQGNTEAFF.

The V and J genes are TRBV10-3 and TRBJ2-3; the match to TRBD2 covers 10 bases. Germline loops: CDR1 ENHRY, CDR2 SYGVKD. Trimming took 6 bases from V and 3 from J; bases not matched to a gene: 3. There are 14 residues in the CDR3. The CDR3 region is CAISPGLATDTQYF. The CDR3, as DNA: TGTGCCATCAGCCCGGGACTAGCGACAGATACGCAGTATTTT.

The CDR3 DNA reads TGTGCCTGGACACGTAGGCTTGAAGCTTTCTTT. It is translated as CAWTRRLEAFF. This chain uses TRBV30 with TRBJ1-1; no clear D gene. Germline V gives CDR1 GTSNPN, CDR2 SVGIG (reference sequence). CDR3 length equals 11 residues. V was trimmed by 4 bases and J by 7 bases, leaving 10 bases between them.

The sample holds a few counts of this clone. The chain combines TRBV24-1 with TRBJ2-1; 7 positions agree with TRBD1. CDR1 and CDR2 from the germline V gene are KGHDR and SFDVKD. The junction had 9 bases not matched to a gene; V was cut back by 4 bases and J by 10 bases. The CDR3 is 14 residues long. The CDR3 region is CATSEPTTGPEQFF. CDR3 in DNA: TGTGCCACCAGTGAACCAACGACAGGGCCCGAGCAGTTCTTC.

V gene TRBV19 combines with J gene TRBJ2-3; D call uncertain. Trimming left V 5 bases short and J 3 bases short, with 12 bases between. The CDR3 totals 14 residues. Germline V CDR1 and CDR2: LNHDA, SQIVND (reference sequence). The CDR3 sequence: CASSRTPGTDTQYF. Written as DNA, the CDR3 is TGTGCCAGTAGTCGGACCCCGGGTACAGATACGCAGTATTTT.

The chain combines TRBV7-8 with TRBJ1-2; D call uncertain. This CDR3 is built from 12 residues. CDR1 and CDR2 (germline): SGHVS, FQNEAQ. Trimming stripped 3 bases from V and 5 bases from J, with 7 bases between. CDR3 nucleotides: TGTGCCAGCAGCTTCGACCGGTATGGCTACACCTTC. It codes for CASSFDRYGYTF. The full variable domain, completed using reference TRBV7-8 and TRBJ1-2, is GAGVSQSPRYKVAKRGQDVALRCDPISGHVSLFWYQQALGQGPEFLTYFQNEAQLDKSGLPSDRFFAERPEGSVSTLKIQRTQQEDSAVYLCASSFDRYGYTFGSGTRLTVV.

The rearrangement uses TRBV5-1 and TRBJ2-2; the D gene is possibly TRBD1 (6 bases). This CDR3 has 16 amino acids. Deletions cut 7 bases from V and 1 base from J, with 17 bases between. Germline V lookup: CDR1 SGHRS, CDR2 YFSETQ. The CDR3 sequence is CASARTPTGNTGELFF. CDR3 bases: TGCGCCAGCGCCAGAACCCCGACAGGGAACACCGGGGAGCTGTTTTTT.

The chain joins TRBV3-1 (or the pseudogene TRBV3-2) to TRBJ1-2; D is ambiguous. The V and J ends lost 4 bases and 4 bases respectively, with 16 bases between them. The germline V gene encodes CDR1 LGHDT and CDR2 YNNKEL (reference sequence). The CDR3 totals 15 residues. CDR3 loop: CASSRGSGESYGYTF. DNA of the CDR3: TGTGCCAGCAGCCGAGGGAGCGGGGAGAGCTATGGCTACACCTTC.

This rearrangement joins TRBV7-9 to TRBJ1-1; TRBD1 aligns across 9 bases. This CDR3 comprises 14 residues. Trimming took 5 bases from V and 1 from J; bases not matched to a gene: 2. Germline lookup yields CDR1 SEHNR and CDR2 FQNEAQ (reference sequence). The CDR3 loop is CASSQTGGNTEAFF. In nucleotides, the CDR3 is TGTGCCAGCAGCCAGACAGGGGGGAACACTGAAGCTTTCTTT.

The J gene is TRBJ1-4, the V gene TRBV11-2, with D possibly TRBD1 on 6 matching bases. V was cut by 6 bases and J by 3 bases, with 17 bases left in between. Germline V CDR1 and CDR2: SGHAT, FQNNGV. This CDR3 region has 16 residues. The CDR3: CASSLSSRGPNEKLFF. The CDR3 coding sequence is TGTGCCAGCAGTCTCAGCTCCAGGGGACCTAATGAAAAACTGTTTTTT.

This chain connects TRBV3-1 (or the pseudogene TRBV3-2) to TRBJ2-7; the D is unclear. CDR3 size: 12 residues. The germline CDR1 and CDR2 sequences are LGHDT and YNNKEL (reference sequence). The ends were cut back, 5 bases at V and 0 bases at J, with 5 bases in the middle. CDR3 in DNA: TGTGCCAGCAGCGTTACCTCCTACGAGCAGTACTTC. As protein: CASSVTSYEQYF.

This clone has just one count. The chain recombines TRBV2 with TRBJ1-2, with D possibly being TRBD1 (5 bases). CDR1 is SNHLY, CDR2 FYNNEI, per germline. V lost 2 bases to trimming and J lost 3 bases, with 7 bases between them. The CDR3 contains 13 residues. DNA of the CDR3: TGTGCCAGCAGTGAACAGGGTGACTATGGCTACACCTTC. It specifies CASSEQGDYGYTF. The entire variable domain, with the rest obtained from reference TRBV2 and TRBJ1-2, is as follows: EPEVTQTPSHQVTQMGQEVILRCVPISNHLYFYWYRQILGQKVEFLVSFYNNEISEKSEIFDDQFSVERPDGSNFTLKIRSTKLEDSAMYFCASSEQGDYGYTFGSGTRLTVV.

The genes are TRBV11-2 and TRBJ2-7; D gene ambiguous. Germline values: CDR1 SGHAT, CDR2 FQNNGV. Trimming removed 0 bases from V and 3 bases from J, with 15 bases in between. The CDR3 has 16 amino acids. The CDR3 DNA is TGTGCCAGCAGCTTAGAACTCCGGGCCCCCAACTACGAGCAGTACTTC. This codes for CASSLELRAPNYEQYF. The full variable domain, in which reference TRBV11-2 and TRBJ2-7 provide the parts outside the CDR3, is EAGVAQSPRYKIIEKRQSVAFWCNPISGHATLYWYQQILGQGPKLLIQFQNNGVVDDSQLPKDRFSAERLKGVDSTLKIQPAKLEDSAVYLCASSLELRAPNYEQYFGPGTRLTVT.

This chain links TRBV5-5 with TRBJ1-2; 7 positions agree with TRBD1. J gave up 4 bases and V 3 bases, and 3 bases lay outside the gene matches. The germline V gene encodes CDR1 SGHKS and CDR2 YYEKEE (reference sequence). The CDR3 covers 13 residues. The CDR3 reads CASSSGQTYGYTF. The CDR3 DNA reads as TGTGCCAGCAGCTCGGGACAGACCTATGGCTACACCTTC.

The genes are TRBV6-2 or TRBV6-3 and TRBJ2-1; D might be TRBD1 (6 bases). The CDR3 has 15 amino acids. The V end was cut by 2 bases, the J end by 5 bases, with 13 bases between. Per germline, CDR1 MNHEY and CDR2 SVGEGT. The DNA of the CDR3 is TGTGCCAGCAGTTACCACCAGGGGAAAAACAATGAGCAGTTCTTC. Amino acids: CASSYHQGKNNEQFF.

This clone was seen just once. The chain combines TRBV27 with TRBJ1-2; 12 nucleotides match TRBD1. This CDR3 is 18 amino acids long. J gave up 4 bases and V 4 bases, and 13 bases lay outside the gene matches. Germline lookup yields CDR1 MNHEY and CDR2 SMNVEV (reference sequence). The CDR3 region is CASSSHNPGTGGIYGYTF. In DNA, the CDR3 is TGTGCCAGCAGTTCCCACAACCCAGGGACAGGGGGCATCTATGGCTACACCTTC.

For this clone: This specimen includes other DNA sequences encoding the same CDR3. The J gene is TRBJ1-1, the V gene TRBV5-4, with TRBD1 matching over 7 bases. Trimming at V came to 4 bases and at J to 1 base, leaving 7 bases not matched to a gene. Germline CDR1 reads SGHNT; CDR2 reads YYREEE (reference sequence). The CDR3 sequence is 15 residues long. The CDR3 loop is CASSGRQGRNTEAFF. Here the CDR3 DNA reads TGTGCCAGCAGCGGCAGACAGGGAAGGAACACTGAAGCTTTCTTT.

The rearrangement uses TRBV10-2 and TRBJ2-2; 9 nucleotides agree with TRBD2. This CDR3 has 14 amino acids. The V gene end was trimmed by 11 bases and the J gene end by 4 bases; junction bases not matched to a gene: 8. The V gene's germline CDR1 is WSHSY and CDR2 SAAADI. CDR3 nucleotide sequence: TGCGCCGCCGGCACAGCGGGGGGCACCGGGGAGCTGTTTTTT. Its protein product is CAAGTAGGTGELFF.

V is TRBV5-1 and J is TRBJ2-3; no definite D call. The germline V and J ends were trimmed by 1 base and 1 base, with 10 bases remaining between them. The germline CDR1 and CDR2 sequences are SGHRS and YFSETQ. The CDR3 contains 15 residues. The CDR3 DNA reads TGCGCCAGCAGCTTGTACAGCTCCCGCACAGATACGCAGTATTTT. As protein: CASSLYSSRTDTQYF.

This clone was counted once. The chain recombines TRBV6-5 with TRBJ1-6; 12 bases are shared with TRBD1. Germline-derived CDR1 and CDR2 are MNHEY and SVGAGI. The CDR3 loop spans 16 amino acids. The trim removed 0 bases at V and 10 bases at J, leaving 4 bases unmatched. Here the CDR3 reads CASSYSSGTGGSPLHF. CDR3 in DNA: TGTGCCAGCAGTTACTCGTCCGGGACAGGGGGCTCACCCCTCCACTTT.

This chain uses TRBV2 with TRBJ2-3; 7 bases are a match to TRBD2. From germline, CDR1 is SNHLY and CDR2 FYNNEI. The CDR3 has 15 residues. V lost 6 bases, J lost 1 base, and 7 bases stayed unmatched. The CDR3 protein is CASSLSGVGTDTQYF. CDR3 coding DNA: TGTGCCAGCAGCCTGAGCGGGGTAGGCACAGATACGCAGTATTTT.